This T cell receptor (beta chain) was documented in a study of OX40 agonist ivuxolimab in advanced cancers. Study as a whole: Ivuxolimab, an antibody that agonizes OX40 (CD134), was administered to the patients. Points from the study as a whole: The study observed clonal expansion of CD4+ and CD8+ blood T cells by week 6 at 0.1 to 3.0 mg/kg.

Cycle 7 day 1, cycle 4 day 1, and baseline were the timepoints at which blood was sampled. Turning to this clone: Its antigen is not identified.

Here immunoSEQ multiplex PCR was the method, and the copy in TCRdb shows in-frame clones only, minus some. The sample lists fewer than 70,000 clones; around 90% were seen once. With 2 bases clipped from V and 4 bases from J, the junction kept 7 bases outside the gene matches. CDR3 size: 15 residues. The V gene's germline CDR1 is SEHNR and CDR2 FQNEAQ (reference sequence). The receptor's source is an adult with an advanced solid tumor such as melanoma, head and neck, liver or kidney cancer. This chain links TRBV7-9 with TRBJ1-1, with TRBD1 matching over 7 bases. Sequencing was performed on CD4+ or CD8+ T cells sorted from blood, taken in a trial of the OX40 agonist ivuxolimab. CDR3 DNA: TGTGCCAGCAGCTTAATACAGGGGTTGGGCACTGAAGCTTTCTTT. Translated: CASSLIQGLGTEAFF.